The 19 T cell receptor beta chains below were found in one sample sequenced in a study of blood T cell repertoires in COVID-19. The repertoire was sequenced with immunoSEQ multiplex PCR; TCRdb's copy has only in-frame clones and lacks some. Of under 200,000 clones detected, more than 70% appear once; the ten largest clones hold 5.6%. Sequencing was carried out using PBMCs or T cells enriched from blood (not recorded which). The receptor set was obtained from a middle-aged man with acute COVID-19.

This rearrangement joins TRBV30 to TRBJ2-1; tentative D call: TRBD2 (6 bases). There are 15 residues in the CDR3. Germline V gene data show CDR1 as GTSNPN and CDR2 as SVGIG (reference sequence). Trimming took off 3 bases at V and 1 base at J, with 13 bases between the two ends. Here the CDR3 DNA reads TGTGCCTGGAGCGGGCGGGGACTTTCCTACAATGAGCAGTTCTTC. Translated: CAWSGRGLSYNEQFF.

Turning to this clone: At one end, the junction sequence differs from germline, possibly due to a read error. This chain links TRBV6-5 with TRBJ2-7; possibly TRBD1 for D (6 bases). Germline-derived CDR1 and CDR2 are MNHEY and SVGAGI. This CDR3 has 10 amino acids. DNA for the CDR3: TGTGCCAGCAGCCGGGACACCAGTTTTTTC. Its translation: CASSRDTSFF.

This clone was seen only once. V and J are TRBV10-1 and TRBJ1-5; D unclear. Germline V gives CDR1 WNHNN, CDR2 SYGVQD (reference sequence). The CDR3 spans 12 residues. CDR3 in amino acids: CSQPAADQPQHF. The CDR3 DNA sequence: TGCTCTCAGCCAGCGGCCGATCAGCCCCAGCATTTT.

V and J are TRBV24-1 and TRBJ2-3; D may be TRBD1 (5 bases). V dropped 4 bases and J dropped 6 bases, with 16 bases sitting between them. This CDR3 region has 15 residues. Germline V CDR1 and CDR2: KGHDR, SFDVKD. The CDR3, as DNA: TGTGCCACCAGTGAGGCGGCAGGTGGGGCGGATACGCAGTATTTT. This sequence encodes CATSEAAGGADTQYF.

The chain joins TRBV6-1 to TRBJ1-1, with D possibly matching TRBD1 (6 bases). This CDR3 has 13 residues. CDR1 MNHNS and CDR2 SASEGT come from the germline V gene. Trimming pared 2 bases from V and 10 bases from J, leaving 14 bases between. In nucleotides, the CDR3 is TGTGCCAGCAGTGAACGGACACAGGGCCTAGCTTTCTTT. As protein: CASSERTQGLAFF.

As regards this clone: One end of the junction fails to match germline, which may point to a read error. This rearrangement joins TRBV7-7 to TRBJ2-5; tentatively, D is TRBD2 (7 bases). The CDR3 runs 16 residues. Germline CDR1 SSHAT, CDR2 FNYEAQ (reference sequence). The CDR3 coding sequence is TGTGCTAGCAGCTTAGGGGGGGTCCAAGCTCAAGAGACCCAGTACTTC. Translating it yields CASSLGGVQAQETQYF.

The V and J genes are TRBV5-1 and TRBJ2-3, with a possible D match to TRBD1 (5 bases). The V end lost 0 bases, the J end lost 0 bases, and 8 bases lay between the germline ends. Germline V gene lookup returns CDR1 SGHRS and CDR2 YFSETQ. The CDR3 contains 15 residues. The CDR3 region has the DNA TGCGCCAGCAGCTTGGAGGGGTCGAGCACAGATACGCAGTATTTT. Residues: CASSLEGSSTDTQYF.

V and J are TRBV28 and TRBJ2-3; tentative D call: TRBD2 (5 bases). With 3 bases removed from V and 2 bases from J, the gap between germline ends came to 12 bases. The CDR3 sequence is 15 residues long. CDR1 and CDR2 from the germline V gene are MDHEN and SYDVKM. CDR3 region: CASSFVTTHTDTQYF. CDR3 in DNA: TGTGCCAGCAGTTTCGTGACTACTCACACAGATACGCAGTATTTT.

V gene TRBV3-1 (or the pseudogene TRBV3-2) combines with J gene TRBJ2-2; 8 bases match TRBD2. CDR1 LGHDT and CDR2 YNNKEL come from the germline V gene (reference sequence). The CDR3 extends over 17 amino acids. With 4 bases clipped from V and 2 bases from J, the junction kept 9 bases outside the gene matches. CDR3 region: CASSPLGAGDNTGELFF. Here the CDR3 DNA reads TGTGCCAGCAGCCCTCTAGGAGCGGGAGACAACACCGGGGAGCTGTTTTTT.

For the CDR3, the DNA is TGCGCCAGCAGCCCTCAGGAGAGGGAATCTCGTGGCTACACCTTC. Translated: CASSPQERESRGYTF. This chain links TRBV4-1 with TRBJ1-2; D uncertain. The CDR3 totals 15 residues. Germline V CDR1 and CDR2: MGHRA, YSYEKL. Trimming pared 4 bases from V and 7 bases from J, leaving 19 bases between.

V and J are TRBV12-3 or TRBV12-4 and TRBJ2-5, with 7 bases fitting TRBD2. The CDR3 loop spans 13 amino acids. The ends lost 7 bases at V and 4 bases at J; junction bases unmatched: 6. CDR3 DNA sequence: TGTGCCAGCACTCCGGGACTAAGAGAGACCCAGTACTTC. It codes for CASTPGLRETQYF.

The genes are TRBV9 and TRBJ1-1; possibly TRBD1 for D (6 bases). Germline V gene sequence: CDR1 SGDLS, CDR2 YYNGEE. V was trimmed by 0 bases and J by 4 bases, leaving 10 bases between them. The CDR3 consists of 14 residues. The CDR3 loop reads CASSVVGGGTEAFF. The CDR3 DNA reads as TGTGCCAGCAGCGTAGTGGGAGGGGGCACTGAAGCTTTCTTT.

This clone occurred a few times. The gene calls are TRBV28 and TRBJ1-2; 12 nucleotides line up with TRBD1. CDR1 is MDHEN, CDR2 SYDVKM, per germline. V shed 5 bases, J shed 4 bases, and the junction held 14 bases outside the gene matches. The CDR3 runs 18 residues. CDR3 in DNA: TGTGCCAGCAGTCCTCCTCTGGGACAGGGGGCGCTTGCCTATGGCTACACCTTC. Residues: CASSPPLGQGALAYGYTF.

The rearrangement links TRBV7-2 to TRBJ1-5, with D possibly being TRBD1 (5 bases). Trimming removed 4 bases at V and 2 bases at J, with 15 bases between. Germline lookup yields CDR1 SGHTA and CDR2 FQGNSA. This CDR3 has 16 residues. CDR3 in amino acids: CASSSASRAGNQPQHF. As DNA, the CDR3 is TGTGCCAGCAGCTCCGCGAGCAGGGCTGGCAATCAGCCCCAGCATTTT.

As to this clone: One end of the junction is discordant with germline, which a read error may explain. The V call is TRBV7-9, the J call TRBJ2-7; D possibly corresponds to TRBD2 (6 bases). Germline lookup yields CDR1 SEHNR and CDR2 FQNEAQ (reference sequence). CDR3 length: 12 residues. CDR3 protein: CASSLAPGVEYF. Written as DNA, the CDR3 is TGTGCCAGCAGCCTAGCCCCGGGGGTAGAGTACTTC.

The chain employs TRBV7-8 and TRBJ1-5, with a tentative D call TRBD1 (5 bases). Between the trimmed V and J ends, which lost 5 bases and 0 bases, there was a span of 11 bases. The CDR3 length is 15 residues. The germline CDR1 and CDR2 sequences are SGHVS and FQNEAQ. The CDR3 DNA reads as TGTGCCAGCAGCCCCGGGGACTATAGCAATCAGCCCCAGCATTTT. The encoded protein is CASSPGDYSNQPQHF.

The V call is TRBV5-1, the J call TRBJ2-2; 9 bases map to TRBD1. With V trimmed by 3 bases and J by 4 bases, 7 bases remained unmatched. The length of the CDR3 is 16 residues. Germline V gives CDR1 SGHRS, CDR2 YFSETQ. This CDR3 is CASSWTGVRITGELFF. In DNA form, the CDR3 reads TGCGCCAGCAGCTGGACAGGGGTTAGAATCACCGGGGAGCTGTTTTTT.

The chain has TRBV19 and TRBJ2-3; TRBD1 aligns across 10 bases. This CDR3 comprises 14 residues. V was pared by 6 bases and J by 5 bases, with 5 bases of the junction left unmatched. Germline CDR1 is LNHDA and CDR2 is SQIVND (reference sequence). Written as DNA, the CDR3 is TGTGCCAGTAGGATGACAGGGGGCCTAGATACGCAGTATTTT. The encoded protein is CASRMTGGLDTQYF.

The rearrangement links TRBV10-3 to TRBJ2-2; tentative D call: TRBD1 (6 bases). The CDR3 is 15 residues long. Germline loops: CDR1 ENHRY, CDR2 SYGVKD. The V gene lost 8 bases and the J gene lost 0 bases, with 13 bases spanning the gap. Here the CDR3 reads CAIRAGTTNTGELFF. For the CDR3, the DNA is TGTGCCATCCGTGCCGGGACAACGAACACCGGGGAGCTGTTTTTT.